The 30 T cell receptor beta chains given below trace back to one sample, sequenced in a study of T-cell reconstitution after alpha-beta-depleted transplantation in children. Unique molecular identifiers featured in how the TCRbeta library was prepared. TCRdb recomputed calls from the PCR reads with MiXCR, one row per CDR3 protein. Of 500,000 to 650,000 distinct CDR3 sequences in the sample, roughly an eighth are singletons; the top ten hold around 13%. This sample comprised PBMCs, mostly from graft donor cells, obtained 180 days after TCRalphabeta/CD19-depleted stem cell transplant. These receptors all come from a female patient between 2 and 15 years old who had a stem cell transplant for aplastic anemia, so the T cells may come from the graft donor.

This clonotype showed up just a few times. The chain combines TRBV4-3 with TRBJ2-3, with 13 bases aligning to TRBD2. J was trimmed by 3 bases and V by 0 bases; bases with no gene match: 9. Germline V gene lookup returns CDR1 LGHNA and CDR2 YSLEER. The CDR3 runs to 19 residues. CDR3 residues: CASSQDPGLAGRMTDTQYF. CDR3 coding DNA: TGCGCCAGCAGCCAAGATCCGGGACTAGCGGGAAGGATGACAGATACGCAGTATTTT.

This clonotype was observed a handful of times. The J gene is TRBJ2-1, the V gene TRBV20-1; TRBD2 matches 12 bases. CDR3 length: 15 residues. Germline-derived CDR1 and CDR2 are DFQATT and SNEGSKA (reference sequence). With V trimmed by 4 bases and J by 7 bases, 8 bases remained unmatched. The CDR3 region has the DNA TGCAGTGCTAAATTCCTAGCGGGAGGGCCTAATGAGCAGTTCTTC. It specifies CSAKFLAGGPNEQFF.

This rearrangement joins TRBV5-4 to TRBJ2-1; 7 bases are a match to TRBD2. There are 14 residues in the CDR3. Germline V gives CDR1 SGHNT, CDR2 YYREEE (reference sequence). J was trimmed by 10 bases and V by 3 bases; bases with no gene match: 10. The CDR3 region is CASSSWAGASEQFF. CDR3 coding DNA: TGTGCCAGCAGCTCTTGGGCGGGAGCTTCGGAGCAGTTCTTC.

The CDR3 DNA sequence: TGTGCCAGCAGCTGGGGGAGGGACAGGGAATACAATGAGCAGTTCTTC. Its translation: CASSWGRDREYNEQFF. The V gene is TRBV5-6, the J gene TRBJ2-1; TRBD1 matches at 9 bases. The J segment lost 4 bases and the V segment lost 3 bases, leaving 8 bases of the junction unmatched. This CDR3 region has 16 residues. Germline V gene sequence: CDR1 SGHDT, CDR2 YYEEEE.

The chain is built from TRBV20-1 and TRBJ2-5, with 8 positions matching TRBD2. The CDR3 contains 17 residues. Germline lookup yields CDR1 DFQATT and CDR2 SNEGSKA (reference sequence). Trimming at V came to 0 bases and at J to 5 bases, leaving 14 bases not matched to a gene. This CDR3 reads CSARDLQAGAIGETQYF. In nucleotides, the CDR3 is TGCAGTGCTAGAGATCTTCAAGCGGGAGCCATTGGCGAGACCCAGTACTTC.

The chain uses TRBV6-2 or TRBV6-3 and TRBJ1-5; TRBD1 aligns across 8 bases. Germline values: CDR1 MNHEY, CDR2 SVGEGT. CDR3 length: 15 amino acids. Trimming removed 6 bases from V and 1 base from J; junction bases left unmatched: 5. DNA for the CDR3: TGTGCCAGCAGAAAAACAGGGGGGAGCAATCAGCCCCAGCATTTT. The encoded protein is CASRKTGGSNQPQHF.

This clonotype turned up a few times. The CDR3 sequence is CASSLVRPGIYTGELFF. CDR3 in DNA: TGTGCCAGCAGCTTGGTCCGTCCGGGGATTTACACCGGGGAGCTGTTTTTT. This chain joins TRBV5-5 and TRBJ2-2; D possibly corresponds to TRBD2 (5 bases). V lost 0 bases, J lost 3 bases, and 15 bases lay in between. The CDR3 contains 17 residues. Germline V gives CDR1 SGHKS, CDR2 YYEKEE (reference sequence).

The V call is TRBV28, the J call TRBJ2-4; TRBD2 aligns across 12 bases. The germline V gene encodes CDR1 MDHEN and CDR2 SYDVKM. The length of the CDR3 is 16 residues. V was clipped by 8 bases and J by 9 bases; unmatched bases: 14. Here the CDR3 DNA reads TGTGCCAGCTCCTCTCCACCCCTAGCGGGAGGGCCCATTCAGTACTTC. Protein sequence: CASSSPPLAGGPIQYF.

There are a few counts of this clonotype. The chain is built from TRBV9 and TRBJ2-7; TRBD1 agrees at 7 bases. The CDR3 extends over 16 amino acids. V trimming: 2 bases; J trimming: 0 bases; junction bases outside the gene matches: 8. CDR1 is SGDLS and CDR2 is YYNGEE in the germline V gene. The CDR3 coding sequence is TGTGCCAGCAGCGTTTCCGGGACAGAGCTCTCCTACGAGCAGTACTTC. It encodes CASSVSGTELSYEQYF.

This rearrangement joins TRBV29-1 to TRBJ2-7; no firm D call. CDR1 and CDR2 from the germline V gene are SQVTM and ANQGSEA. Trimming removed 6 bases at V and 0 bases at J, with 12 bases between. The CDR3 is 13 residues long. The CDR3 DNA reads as TGCAGCGTGGAAACGAGCCTCTCCTACGAGCAGTACTTC. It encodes CSVETSLSYEQYF.

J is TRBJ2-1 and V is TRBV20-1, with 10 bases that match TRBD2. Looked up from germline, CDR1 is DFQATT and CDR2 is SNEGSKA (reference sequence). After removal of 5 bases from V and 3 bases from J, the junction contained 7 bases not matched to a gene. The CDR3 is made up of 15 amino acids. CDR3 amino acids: CSAAKREGHYNEQFF. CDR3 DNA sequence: TGCAGTGCTGCGAAGCGGGAGGGCCACTACAATGAGCAGTTCTTC.

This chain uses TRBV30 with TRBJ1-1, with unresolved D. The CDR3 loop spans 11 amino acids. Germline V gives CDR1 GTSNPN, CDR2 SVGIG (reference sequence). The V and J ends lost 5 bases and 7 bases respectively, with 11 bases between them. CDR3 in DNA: TGTGCCTGGGACTCGGACGGTGAAGCTTTCTTT. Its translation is CAWDSDGEAFF.

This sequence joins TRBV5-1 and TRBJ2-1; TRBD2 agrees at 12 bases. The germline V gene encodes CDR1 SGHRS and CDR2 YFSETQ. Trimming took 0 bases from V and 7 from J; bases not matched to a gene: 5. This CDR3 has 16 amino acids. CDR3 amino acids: CASSLELAGGVNEQFF. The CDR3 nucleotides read TGCGCCAGCAGCTTGGAACTAGCGGGAGGAGTTAATGAGCAGTTCTTC.

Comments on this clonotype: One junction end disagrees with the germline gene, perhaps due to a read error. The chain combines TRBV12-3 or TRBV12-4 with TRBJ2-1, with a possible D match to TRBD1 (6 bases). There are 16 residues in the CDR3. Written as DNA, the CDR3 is TGTCCCAGCAGTTTAGGGGGAAGGCTGGTCTACAATGAGCAGTTCTTC. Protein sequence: CPSSLGGRLVYNEQFF.

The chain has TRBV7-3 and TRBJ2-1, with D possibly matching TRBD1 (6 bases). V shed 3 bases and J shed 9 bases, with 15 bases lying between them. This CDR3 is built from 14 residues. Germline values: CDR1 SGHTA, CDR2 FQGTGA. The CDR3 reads CASSFTGTTPEQFF. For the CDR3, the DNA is TGTGCCAGCAGCTTCACCGGGACAACTCCTGAGCAGTTCTTC.

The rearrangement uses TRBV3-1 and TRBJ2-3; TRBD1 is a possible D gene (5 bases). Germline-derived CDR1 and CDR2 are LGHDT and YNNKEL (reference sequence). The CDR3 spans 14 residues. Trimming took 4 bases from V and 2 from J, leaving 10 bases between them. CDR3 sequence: CASSPTGLTDTQYF. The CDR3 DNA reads TGTGCCAGCAGCCCTACAGGCCTCACAGATACGCAGTATTTT.

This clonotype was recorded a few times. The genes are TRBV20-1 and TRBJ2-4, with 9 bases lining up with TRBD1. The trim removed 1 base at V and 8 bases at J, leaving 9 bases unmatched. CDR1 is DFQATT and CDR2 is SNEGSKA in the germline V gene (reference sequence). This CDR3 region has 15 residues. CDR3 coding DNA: TGCAGTGCTAGAGGATGGGGACAGGGCTTGGACATTCAGTACTTC. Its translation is CSARGWGQGLDIQYF.

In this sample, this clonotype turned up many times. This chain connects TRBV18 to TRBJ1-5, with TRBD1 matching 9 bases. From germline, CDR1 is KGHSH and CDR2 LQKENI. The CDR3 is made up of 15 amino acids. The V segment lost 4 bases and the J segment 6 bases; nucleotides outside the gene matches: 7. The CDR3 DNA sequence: TGTGCCAGCTCACGGACGGGACAGGGAATTCAGCCCCAGCATTTT. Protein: CASSRTGQGIQPQHF.

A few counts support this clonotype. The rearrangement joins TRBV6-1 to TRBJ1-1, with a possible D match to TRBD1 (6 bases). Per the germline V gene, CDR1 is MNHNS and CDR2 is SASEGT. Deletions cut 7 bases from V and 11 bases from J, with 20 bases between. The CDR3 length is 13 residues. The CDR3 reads CASTPFGGQGAFF. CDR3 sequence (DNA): TGTGCCAGCACTCCATTTGGGGGCCAGGGGGCTTTCTTT.

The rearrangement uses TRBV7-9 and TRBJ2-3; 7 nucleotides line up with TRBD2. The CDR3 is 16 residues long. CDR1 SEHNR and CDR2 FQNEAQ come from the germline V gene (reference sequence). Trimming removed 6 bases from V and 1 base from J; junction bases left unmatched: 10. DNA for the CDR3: TGTGCCAGCAGGGGGGGGTTTGGACCAGGCACAGATACGCAGTATTTT. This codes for CASRGGFGPGTDTQYF. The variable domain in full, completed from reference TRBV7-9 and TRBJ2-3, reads DTGVSQNPRHKITKRGQNVTFRCDPISEHNRLYWYRQTLGQGPEFLTYFQNEAQLEKSRLLSDRFSAERPKGSFSTLEIQRTEQGDSAMYLCASRGGFGPGTDTQYFGPGTRLTVL.

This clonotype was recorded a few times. The CDR3 bases are TGTGCCAGCAGTTTACTAGCGAGGTACAATGAGCAGTTCTTC. Translation gives CASSLLARYNEQFF. V gene TRBV6-5 combines with J gene TRBJ2-1; 7 bases agree with TRBD2. Germline V CDR1 and CDR2: MNHEY, SVGAGI. The trim removed 4 bases at V and 4 bases at J, leaving 4 bases unmatched. This CDR3 is built from 14 residues.

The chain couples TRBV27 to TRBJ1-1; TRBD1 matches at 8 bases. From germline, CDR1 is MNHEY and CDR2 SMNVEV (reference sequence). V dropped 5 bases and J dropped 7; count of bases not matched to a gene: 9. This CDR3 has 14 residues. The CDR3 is CASSRTGGTDEAFF. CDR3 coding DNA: TGTGCCAGCAGTCGAACAGGGGGTACAGATGAAGCTTTCTTT.

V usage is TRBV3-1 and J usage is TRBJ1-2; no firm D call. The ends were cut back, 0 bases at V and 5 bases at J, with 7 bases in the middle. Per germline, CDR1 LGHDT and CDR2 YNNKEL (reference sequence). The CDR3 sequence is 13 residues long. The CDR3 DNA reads TGTGCCAGCAGCCAAGACCTGACATATGGCTACACCTTC. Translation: CASSQDLTYGYTF. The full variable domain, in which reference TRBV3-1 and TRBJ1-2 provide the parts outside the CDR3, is DTAVSQTPKYLVTQMGNDKSIKCEQNLGHDTMYWYKQDSKKFLKIMFSYNNKELIINETVPNRFSPKSPDKAHLNLHINSLELGDSAVYFCASSQDLTYGYTFGSGTRLTVV.

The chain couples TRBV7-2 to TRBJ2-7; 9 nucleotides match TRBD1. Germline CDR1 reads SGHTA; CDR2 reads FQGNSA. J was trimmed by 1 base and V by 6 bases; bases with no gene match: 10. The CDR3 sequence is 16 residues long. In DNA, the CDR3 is TGTGCCAGCAGTCAGGCCGGGACAGGGTTTTCCTACGAGCAGTACTTC. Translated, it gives CASSQAGTGFSYEQYF.

CDR3 nucleotides: TGTGCCATCAGTAATTATCGGGACTATGGCTACACCTTC. It specifies CAISNYRDYGYTF. The chain recombines TRBV10-3 with TRBJ1-2; no definite D call. The V end was cut by 5 bases, the J end by 3 bases, with 10 bases between. Germline CDR1 and CDR2: ENHRY and SYGVKD. This CDR3 is 13 amino acids long.

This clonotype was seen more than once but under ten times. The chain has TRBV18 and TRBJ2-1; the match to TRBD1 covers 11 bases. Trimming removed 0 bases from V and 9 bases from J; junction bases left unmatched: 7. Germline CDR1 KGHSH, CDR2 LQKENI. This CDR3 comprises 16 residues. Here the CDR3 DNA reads TGTGCCAGCTCACCACCGCGGACAGGGGGCGGGGGTGAGCAGTTCTTC. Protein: CASSPPRTGGGGEQFF.

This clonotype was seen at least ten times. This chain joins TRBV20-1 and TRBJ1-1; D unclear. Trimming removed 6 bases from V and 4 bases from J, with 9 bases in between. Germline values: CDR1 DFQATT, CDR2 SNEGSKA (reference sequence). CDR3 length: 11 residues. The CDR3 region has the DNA TGCAGTGCGGACGTGGGCACTGAAGCTTTCTTT. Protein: CSADVGTEAFF.

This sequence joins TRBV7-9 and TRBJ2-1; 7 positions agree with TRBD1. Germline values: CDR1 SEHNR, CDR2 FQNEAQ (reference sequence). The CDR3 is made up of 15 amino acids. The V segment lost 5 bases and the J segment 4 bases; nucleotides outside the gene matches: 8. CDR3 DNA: TGTGCCAGCAGCCCAGGACAGGCGGTTTACAATGAGCAGTTCTTC. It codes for CASSPGQAVYNEQFF.

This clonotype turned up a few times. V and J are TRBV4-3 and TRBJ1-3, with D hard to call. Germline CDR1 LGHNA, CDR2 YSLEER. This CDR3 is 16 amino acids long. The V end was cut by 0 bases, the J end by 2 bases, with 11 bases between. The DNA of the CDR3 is TGCGCCAGCAGCCAAGATATGGGAGGGCCTGGAAACACCATATATTTT. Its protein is CASSQDMGGPGNTIYF.

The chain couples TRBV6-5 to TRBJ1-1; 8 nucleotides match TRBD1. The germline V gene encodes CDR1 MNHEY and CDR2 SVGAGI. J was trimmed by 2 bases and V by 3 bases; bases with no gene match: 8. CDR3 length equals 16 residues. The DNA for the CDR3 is TGTGCCAGCAGTTATGACAGGACAGGGAGTAACACTGAAGCTTTCTTT. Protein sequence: CASSYDRTGSNTEAFF.